The clone carrying this T cell receptor beta chain was counted only a few times. The antigen is undetermined. The sample belongs to a study of T-cell reconstitution after alpha-beta-depleted transplantation in children. Study-wide findings and caveats: Reportedly, alpha-beta T cells present about two months post-transplant originated from several hundred expanded clones of graft origin. T-cell counts and diversity were attributed mostly to newly produced T cells one year after transplant.

TCRbeta library preparation incorporated unique molecular identifiers. TCRdb ran MiXCR on the PCR reads and lists one entry per CDR3 protein. The sample lists fewer than 550,000 distinct CDR3 sequences; about 10% were seen once. Per the germline V gene, CDR1 is MNHEY and CDR2 is SMNVEV (reference sequence). The CDR3 totals 15 residues. The V end was cut by 3 bases, the J end by 2 bases, with 12 bases between. The chain combines TRBV27 with TRBJ2-3; D remains ambiguous. The sequence was collected from a child between 2 and 9 years old with inherited bone marrow failure, due to receive a stem cell transplant. The starting material was PBMCs, obtained before TCRalphabeta/CD19-depleted stem cell transplant. In DNA, the CDR3 is TGTGCCAGCAGTTTTAGGGCAGCCTTCACAGATACGCAGTATTTT. Its protein product is CASSFRAAFTDTQYF.